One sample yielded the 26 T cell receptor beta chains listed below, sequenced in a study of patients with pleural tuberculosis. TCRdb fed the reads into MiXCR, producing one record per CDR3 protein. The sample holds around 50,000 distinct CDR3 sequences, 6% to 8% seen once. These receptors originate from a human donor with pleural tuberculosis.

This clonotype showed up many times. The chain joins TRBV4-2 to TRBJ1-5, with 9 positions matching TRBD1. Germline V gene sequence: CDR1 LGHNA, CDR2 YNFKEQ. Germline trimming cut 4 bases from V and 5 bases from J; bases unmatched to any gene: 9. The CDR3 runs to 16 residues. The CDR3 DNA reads TGTGCCAGCAGCCCCCTCCTGGACAGGGGTGATCAGCCCCAGCATTTT. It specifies CASSPLLDRGDQPQHF.

CDR3 in DNA: TGTGCCAGTAGTATCGTAGGCGGGAGGTCTAGCACAGATACGCAGTATTTT. It yields the protein CASSIVGGRSSTDTQYF. The rearrangement joins TRBV19 to TRBJ2-3; 8 bases are a match to TRBD2. J gave up 0 bases and V 3 bases, and 8 bases lay outside the gene matches. CDR3 length: 17 residues. CDR1 and CDR2 from the germline V gene are LNHDA and SQIVND (reference sequence).

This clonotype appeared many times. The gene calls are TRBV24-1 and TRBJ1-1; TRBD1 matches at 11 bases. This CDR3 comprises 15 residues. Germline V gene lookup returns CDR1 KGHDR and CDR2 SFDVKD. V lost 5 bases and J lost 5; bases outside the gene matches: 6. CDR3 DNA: TGTGCCACCAGTGCCCGAGGACAGGGGGCGACTGAAGCTTTCTTT. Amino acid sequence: CATSARGQGATEAFF.

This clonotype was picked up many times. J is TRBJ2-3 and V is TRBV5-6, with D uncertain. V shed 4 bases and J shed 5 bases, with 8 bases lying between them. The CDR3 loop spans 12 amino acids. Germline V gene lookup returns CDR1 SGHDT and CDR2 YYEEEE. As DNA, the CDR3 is TGTGCCAGCAGCCAGGACGTAGATACGCAGTATTTT. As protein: CASSQDVDTQYF. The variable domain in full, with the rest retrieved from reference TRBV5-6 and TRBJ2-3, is DAGVTQSPTHLIKTRGQQVTLRCSPKSGHDTVSWYQQALGQGPQFIFQYYEEEERQRGNFPDRFSGHQFPNYSSELNVNALLLGDSALYLCASSQDVDTQYFGPGTRLTVL.

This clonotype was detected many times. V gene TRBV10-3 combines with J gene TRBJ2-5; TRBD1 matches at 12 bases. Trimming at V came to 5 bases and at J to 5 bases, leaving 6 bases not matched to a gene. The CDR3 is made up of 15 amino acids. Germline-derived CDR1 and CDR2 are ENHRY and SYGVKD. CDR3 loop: CAISPGQGASETQYF. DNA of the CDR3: TGTGCCATCAGTCCGGGACAGGGGGCCAGCGAGACCCAGTACTTC.

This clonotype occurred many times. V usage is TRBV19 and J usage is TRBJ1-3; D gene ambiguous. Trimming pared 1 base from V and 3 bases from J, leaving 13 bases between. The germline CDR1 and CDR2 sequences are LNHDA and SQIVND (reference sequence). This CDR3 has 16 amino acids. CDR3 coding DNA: TGTGCCAGTAGTATAGTCGGTGGAGGCAGTGGAAACACCATATATTTT. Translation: CASSIVGGGSGNTIYF.

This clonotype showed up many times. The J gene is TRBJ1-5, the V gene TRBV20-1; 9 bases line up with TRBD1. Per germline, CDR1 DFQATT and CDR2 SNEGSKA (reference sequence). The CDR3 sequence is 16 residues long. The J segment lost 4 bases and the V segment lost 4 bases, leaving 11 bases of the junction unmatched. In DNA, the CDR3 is TGCAGTGCTATGAGTCGTGGGACAGGGTTTAATCAGCCCCAGCATTTT. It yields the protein CSAMSRGTGFNQPQHF.

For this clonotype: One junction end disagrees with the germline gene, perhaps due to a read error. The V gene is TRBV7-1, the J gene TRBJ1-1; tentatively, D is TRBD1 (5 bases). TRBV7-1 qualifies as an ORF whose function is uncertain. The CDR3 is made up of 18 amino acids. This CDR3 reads CASSSNGGRRQANTEAFF. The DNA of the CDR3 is TGTGCCAGCAGCTCCAATGGGGGGAGAAGGCAAGCGAACACTGAAGCCTTCTTT.

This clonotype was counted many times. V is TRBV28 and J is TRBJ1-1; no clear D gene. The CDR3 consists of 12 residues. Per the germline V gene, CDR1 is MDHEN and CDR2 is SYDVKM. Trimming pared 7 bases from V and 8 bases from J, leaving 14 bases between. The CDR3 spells CASMTPELEAFF. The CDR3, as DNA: TGTGCCAGCATGACACCAGAACTCGAAGCTTTCTTT.

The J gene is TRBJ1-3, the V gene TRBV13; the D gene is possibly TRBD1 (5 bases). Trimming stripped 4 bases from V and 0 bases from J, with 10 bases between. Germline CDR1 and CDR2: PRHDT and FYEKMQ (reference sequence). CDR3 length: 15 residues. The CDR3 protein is CASSYRQNSGNTIYF. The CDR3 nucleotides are TGTGCCAGCAGCTACCGACAGAACTCTGGAAACACCATATATTTT.

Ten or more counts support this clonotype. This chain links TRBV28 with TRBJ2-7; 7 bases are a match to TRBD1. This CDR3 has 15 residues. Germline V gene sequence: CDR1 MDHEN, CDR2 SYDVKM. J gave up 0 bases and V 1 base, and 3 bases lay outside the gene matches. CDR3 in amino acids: CASSLSGDSSYEQYV. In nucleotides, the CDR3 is TGTGCCAGCAGTTTATCCGGGGACAGCTCCTACGAGCAGTACGTC.

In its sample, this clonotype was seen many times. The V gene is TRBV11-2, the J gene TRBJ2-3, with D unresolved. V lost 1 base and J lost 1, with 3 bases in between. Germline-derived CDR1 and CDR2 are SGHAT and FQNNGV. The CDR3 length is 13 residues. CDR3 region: CASSLGGTDTQYF. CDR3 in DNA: TGTGCCAGCAGCTTAGGAGGCACAGATACGCAGTATTTT.

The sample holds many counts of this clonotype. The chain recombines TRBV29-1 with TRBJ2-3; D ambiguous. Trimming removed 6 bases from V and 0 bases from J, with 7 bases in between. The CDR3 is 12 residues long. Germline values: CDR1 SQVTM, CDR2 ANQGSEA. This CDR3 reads CSVSTSTDTQYF. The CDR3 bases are TGCAGCGTCTCCACTAGCACAGATACGCAGTATTTT.

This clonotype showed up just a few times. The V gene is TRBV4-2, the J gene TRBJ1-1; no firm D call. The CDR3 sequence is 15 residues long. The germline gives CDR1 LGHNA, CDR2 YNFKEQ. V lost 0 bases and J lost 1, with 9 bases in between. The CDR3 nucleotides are TGTGCCAGCAGCCAAGAAAGGTTTTCGAACACTGAAGCTTTCTTT. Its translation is CASSQERFSNTEAFF.

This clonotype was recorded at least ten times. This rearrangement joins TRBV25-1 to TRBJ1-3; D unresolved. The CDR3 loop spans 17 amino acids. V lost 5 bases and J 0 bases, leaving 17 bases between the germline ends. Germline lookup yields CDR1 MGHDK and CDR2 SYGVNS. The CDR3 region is CASSPSLAQTSGNTIYF. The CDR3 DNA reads TGTGCCAGCAGTCCATCCCTCGCTCAAACCTCTGGAAACACCATATATTTT.

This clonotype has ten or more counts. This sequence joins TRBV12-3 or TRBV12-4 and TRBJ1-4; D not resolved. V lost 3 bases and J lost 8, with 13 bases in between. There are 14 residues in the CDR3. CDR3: CASSFNRAREKLFF. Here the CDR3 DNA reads TGTGCCAGCAGTTTCAATAGGGCACGGGAAAAACTGTTTTTT.

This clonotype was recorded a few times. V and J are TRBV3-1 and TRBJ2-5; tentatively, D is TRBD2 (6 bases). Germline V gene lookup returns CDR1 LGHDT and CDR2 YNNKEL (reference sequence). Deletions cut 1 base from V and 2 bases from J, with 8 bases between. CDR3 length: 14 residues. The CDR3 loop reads CASSQVGGQETQYF. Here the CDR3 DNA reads TGTGCCAGCAGCCAAGTCGGGGGACAAGAGACCCAGTACTTC.

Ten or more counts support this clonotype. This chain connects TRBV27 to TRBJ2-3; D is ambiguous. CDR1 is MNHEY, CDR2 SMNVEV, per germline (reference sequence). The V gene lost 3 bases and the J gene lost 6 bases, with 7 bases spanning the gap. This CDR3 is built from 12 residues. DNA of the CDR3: TGTGCCAGCAGTTTGAGAATCGATACGCAGTATTTT. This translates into CASSLRIDTQYF.

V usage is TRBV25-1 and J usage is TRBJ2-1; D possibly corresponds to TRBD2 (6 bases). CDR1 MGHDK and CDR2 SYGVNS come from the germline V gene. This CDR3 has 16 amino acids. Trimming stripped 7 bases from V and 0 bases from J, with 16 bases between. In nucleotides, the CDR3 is TGTGCCAGCATCGGTAGGAGGGGCCCCTCCTACAATGAGCAGTTCTTC. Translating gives CASIGRRGPSYNEQFF.

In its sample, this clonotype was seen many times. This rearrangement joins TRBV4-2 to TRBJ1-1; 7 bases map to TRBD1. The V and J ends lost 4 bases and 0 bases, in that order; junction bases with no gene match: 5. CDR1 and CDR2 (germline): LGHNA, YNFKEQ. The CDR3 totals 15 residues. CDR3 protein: CASSRRQGMNTEAFF. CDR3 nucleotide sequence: TGTGCCAGCAGCCGACGACAGGGTATGAACACTGAAGCTTTCTTT.

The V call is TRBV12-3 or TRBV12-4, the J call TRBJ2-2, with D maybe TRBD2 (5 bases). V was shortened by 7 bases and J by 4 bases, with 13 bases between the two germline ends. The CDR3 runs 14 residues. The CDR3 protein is CASILRGSTGELFF. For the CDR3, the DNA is TGTGCCAGCATCTTACGGGGTTCCACCGGGGAGCTGTTTTTT.

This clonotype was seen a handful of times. The CDR3 DNA sequence: TGTGCCAGCAGCTTTGTGCCCGGGAGAGCGGGACAGCAGTTCTTC. As protein: CASSFVPGRAGQQFF. The V and J genes are TRBV11-1 and TRBJ2-1; 7 bases fit TRBD2. V shed 3 bases, J shed 11 bases, and the junction held 13 bases outside the gene matches. The CDR3 length is 15 residues. Germline V gives CDR1 SGHAT, CDR2 FQDESV (reference sequence).

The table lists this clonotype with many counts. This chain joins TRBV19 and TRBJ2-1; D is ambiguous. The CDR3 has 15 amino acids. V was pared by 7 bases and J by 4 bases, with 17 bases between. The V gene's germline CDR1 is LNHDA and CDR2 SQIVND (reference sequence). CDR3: CASTSGDNGYNEQFF. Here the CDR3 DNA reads TGTGCCAGTACCTCCGGAGACAACGGGTACAATGAGCAGTTCTTC.

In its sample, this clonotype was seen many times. CDR3 protein: CASSPDYGPASEKLFF. The CDR3 DNA reads TGTGCCAGCAGTCCAGATTATGGACCAGCGTCTGAAAAACTGTTTTTT. This chain connects TRBV12-3 or TRBV12-4 to TRBJ1-4; D gene uncertain. The CDR3 runs 16 residues. Trimming stripped 5 bases from V and 7 bases from J, with 20 bases between.

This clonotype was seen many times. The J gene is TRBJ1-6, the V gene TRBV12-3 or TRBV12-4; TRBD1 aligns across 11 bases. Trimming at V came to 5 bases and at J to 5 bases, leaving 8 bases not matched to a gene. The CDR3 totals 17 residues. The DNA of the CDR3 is TGTGCCAGCAGTCCACGGACAGGGGGCGTCCATAATTCACCCCTCCACTTT. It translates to CASSPRTGGVHNSPLHF.

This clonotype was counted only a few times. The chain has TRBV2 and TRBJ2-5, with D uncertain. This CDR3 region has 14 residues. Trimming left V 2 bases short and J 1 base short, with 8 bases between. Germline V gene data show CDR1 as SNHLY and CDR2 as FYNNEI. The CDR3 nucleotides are TGTGCCAGCAGTGAAACCAGGTCCCAAGAGACCCAGTACTTC. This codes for CASSETRSQETQYF.